A single sample is the source of the 27 T cell receptor beta chains below, sequenced in a study of blood T cell repertoires in COVID-19. TCRdb's copy holds only in-frame clones and misses some; the assay was immunoSEQ multiplex PCR. The sample lists about 170,000 clones, 85% to 90% seen once, with approximately 2.1% in the top ten. The sample consisted of peripheral blood. These TCRs come from a man in his forties or fifties who had recovered from COVID-19.

The genes are TRBV7-3 and TRBJ1-2; D is possibly TRBD1 (5 bases). Germline-derived CDR1 and CDR2 are SGHTA and FQGTGA. V dropped 5 bases and J dropped 2 bases, with 15 bases sitting between them. The CDR3 has 15 amino acids. Written as DNA, the CDR3 is TGTGCCAGCAGCCCCCCCCGCAGGGCGAACTATGGCTACACCTTC. It specifies CASSPPRRANYGYTF.

This chain connects TRBV24-1 to TRBJ2-3, with D possibly being TRBD1 (5 bases). Germline CDR1 KGHDR, CDR2 SFDVKD. CDR3 size: 14 residues. The germline V and J ends were trimmed by 6 bases and 0 bases, with 9 bases remaining between them. CDR3 in amino acids: CATSIGASTDTQYF. In nucleotides, the CDR3 is TGTGCCACCAGTATAGGGGCTAGCACAGATACGCAGTATTTT.

The chain recombines TRBV7-4 with TRBJ2-7; D is possibly TRBD1 (6 bases). Trimming removed 5 bases from V and 3 bases from J, with 23 bases in between. In germline, CDR1 is SGHVT, CDR2 SQSDAQ. The CDR3 length is 17 residues. This CDR3 reads CASSPGQYTIVHYEQYF. The CDR3 DNA reads as TGTGCCAGCAGCCCCGGACAGTACACCATTGTACACTACGAGCAGTACTTC.

The chain combines TRBV28 with TRBJ2-7, with 8 bases fitting TRBD1. J gave up 3 bases and V 7 bases, and 5 bases lay outside the gene matches. This CDR3 region has 13 residues. The germline CDR1 and CDR2 sequences are MDHEN and SYDVKM. The CDR3 coding sequence is TGTGCCAGCACTACAGGGGGTAACTACGAGCAGTACTTC. Its translation is CASTTGGNYEQYF.

The V and J genes are TRBV7-2 and TRBJ1-5, with 8 bases matching TRBD1. Germline V gene data show CDR1 as SGHTA and CDR2 as FQGNSA. The ends lost 4 bases at V and 4 bases at J; junction bases unmatched: 3. This CDR3 is 14 amino acids long. The CDR3: CASSSGQVNQPQHF. The CDR3 DNA reads TGTGCCAGCAGCTCGGGACAGGTGAATCAGCCCCAGCATTTT.

The V gene is TRBV7-8, the J gene TRBJ2-5, with 8 bases fitting TRBD1. V shed 1 base and J 5 bases; nucleotides not matched to a gene: 6. Germline-derived CDR1 and CDR2 are SGHVS and FQNEAQ. This CDR3 has 15 residues. The CDR3 nucleotides are TGTGCCAGCAGCTTAGGGACAGGGAGCGTCGAGACCCAGTACTTC. Residues: CASSLGTGSVETQYF.

The CDR3 DNA reads TGTGCCTGGAGTACCGGGAGTTCTAATGAAAAACTGTTTTTT. Protein product: CAWSTGSSNEKLFF. The chain couples TRBV30 to TRBJ1-4, with no clear D. The CDR3 loop spans 14 amino acids. Per the germline V gene, CDR1 is GTSNPN and CDR2 is SVGIG (reference sequence). The V end was cut by 2 bases, the J end by 3 bases, with 10 bases between.

This clone was observed once. V gene TRBV5-1 combines with J gene TRBJ2-1; no clear D. Between the trimmed V and J ends, which lost 0 bases and 0 bases, there was a span of 7 bases. The V gene's germline CDR1 is SGHRS and CDR2 YFSETQ. The CDR3 has 15 residues. CDR3 loop: CASSLDPSSYNEQFF. In DNA form, the CDR3 reads TGCGCCAGCAGCTTGGACCCTAGCTCCTACAATGAGCAGTTCTTC.

The chain carries TRBV7-6 and TRBJ2-1, with TRBD2 matching over 9 bases. CDR1 is SGHVS, CDR2 FNYEAQ, per germline. The J segment lost 9 bases and the V segment lost 5 bases, leaving 11 bases of the junction unmatched. This CDR3 spans 15 amino acids. As DNA, the CDR3 is TGTGCCAGCAGCGGGGCGGTAGCGGGAGTAGGTGAGCAGTTCTTC. It specifies CASSGAVAGVGEQFF.

This chain links TRBV7-2 with TRBJ2-3; no clear D. Deletions cut 1 base from V and 2 bases from J, with 10 bases between. The germline V gene encodes CDR1 SGHTA and CDR2 FQGNSA. The CDR3 runs 15 residues. The CDR3 region is CASSLEPLNTDTQYF. CDR3 nucleotides: TGTGCCAGCAGCTTAGAGCCCCTTAACACAGATACGCAGTATTTT. Combining the CDR3 with reference TRBV7-2 and TRBJ2-3 gives the whole variable domain GAGVSQSPSNKVTEKGKDVELRCDPISGHTALYWYRQSLGQGLEFLIYFQGNSAPDKSGLPSDRFSAERTGGSVSTLTIQRTQQEDSAVYLCASSLEPLNTDTQYFGPGTRLTVL.

The gene calls are TRBV7-3 and TRBJ2-2, with 8 bases aligning to TRBD1. Unmatched junction bases numbered 9, after V lost 5 bases and J lost 4 bases. Looked up from germline, CDR1 is SGHTA and CDR2 is FQGTGA. The CDR3 spans 16 residues. CDR3 coding DNA: TGTGCCAGCAGCCCGGGACAGGCGTTAGGCACCGGGGAGCTGTTTTTT. As protein: CASSPGQALGTGELFF. Together with reference TRBV7-3 and TRBJ2-2, the CDR3 gives the full variable domain: GAGVSQTPSNKVTEKGKYVELRCDPISGHTALYWYRQSLGQGPEFLIYFQGTGAADDSGLPNDRFFAVRPEGSVSTLKIQRTERGDSAVYLCASSPGQALGTGELFFGEGSRLTVL.

This chain links TRBV28 with TRBJ1-5; TRBD1 matches at 7 bases. Germline assignment: CDR1 MDHEN and CDR2 SYDVKM. The ends lost 4 bases at V and 7 bases at J; junction bases unmatched: 7. CDR3 length: 14 amino acids. The CDR3 is CASSSRQGGQPQHF. The CDR3 DNA follows: TGTGCCAGCAGTTCCCGACAGGGTGGCCAGCCCCAGCATTTT. The whole variable domain, filled in from reference TRBV28 and TRBJ1-5, reads DVKVTQSSRYLVKRTGEKVFLECVQDMDHENMFWYRQDPGLGLRLIYFSYDVKMKEKGDIPEGYSVSREKKERFSLILESASTNQTSMYLCASSSRQGGQPQHFGDGTRLSIL.

This rearrangement joins TRBV18 to TRBJ1-4; D may be TRBD1 (6 bases). CDR3 length equals 16 residues. The V and J ends lost 3 bases and 0 bases respectively, with 11 bases between them. Germline values: CDR1 KGHSH, CDR2 LQKENI. CDR3 nucleotide sequence: TGTGCCAGCTCACCCCCCGGGACACCAACTAATGAAAAACTGTTTTTT. Residues: CASSPPGTPTNEKLFF.

The chain couples TRBV7-2 to TRBJ2-5; TRBD2 agrees at 9 bases. CDR1 is SGHTA and CDR2 is FQGNSA in the germline V gene. V lost 5 bases, J lost 4 bases, and 8 bases stayed unmatched. The CDR3 contains 15 residues. The CDR3, as DNA: TGTGCCAGCAGCCCCGGGACTAGCCAACGAGAGACCCAGTACTTC. This gives the protein CASSPGTSQRETQYF.

This chain connects TRBV19 to TRBJ1-5; a weak D match, TRBD1 (6 bases). Deletions cut 5 bases from V and 7 bases from J, with 15 bases between. In germline, CDR1 is LNHDA, CDR2 SQIVND (reference sequence). The CDR3 consists of 14 residues. The CDR3: CASSPQGTGQPQHF. CDR3 nucleotide sequence: TGTGCCAGTAGTCCACAGGGTACTGGGCAGCCCCAGCATTTT.

The chain couples TRBV12-3 or TRBV12-4 to TRBJ2-7; 10 nucleotides match TRBD1. The J segment lost 8 bases and the V segment lost 2 bases, leaving 3 bases of the junction unmatched. The CDR3 runs 13 residues. CDR3 residues: CASSLRDRGQQYF. CDR3 bases: TGTGCCAGCAGTTTACGGGACAGGGGCCAGCAGTACTTC.

The chain couples TRBV21-1 to TRBJ2-7; TRBD1 is the table's D call, not checked against the DNA. TRBV21-1 is marked as a pseudogene. The CDR3 runs 14 residues. CDR3 loop: CASGKRTVGREQYF. CDR3 in DNA: TGTGCCAGCGGGAAAAGGACAGTGGGCCGGGAGCAGTACTTC.

V and J are TRBV6-6 and TRBJ2-1; 8 bases are shared with TRBD2. CDR3 length equals 14 residues. Trimming at V came to 8 bases and at J to 4 bases, leaving 7 bases not matched to a gene. CDR1 MNHNY and CDR2 SVGAGI come from the germline V gene (reference sequence). The CDR3 nucleotides are TGTGCCAGCCTGAAGCGGGAGCTATACAATGAGCAGTTCTTC. It is translated as CASLKRELYNEQFF.

This chain uses TRBV5-4 with TRBJ1-2; D is perhaps TRBD1 (6 bases). With 3 bases removed from V and 3 bases from J, the gap between germline ends came to 21 bases. CDR1 SGHNT and CDR2 YYREEE come from the germline V gene (reference sequence). The length of the CDR3 is 17 residues. For the CDR3, the DNA is TGTGCCAGCAGCTCGGAAAGGGGAGAGGGGGTCTACTATGGCTACACCTTC. Amino acids: CASSSERGEGVYYGYTF.

The rearrangement uses TRBV19 and TRBJ2-4; 9 bases agree with TRBD1. Germline loops: CDR1 LNHDA, CDR2 SQIVND (reference sequence). V was pared by 3 bases and J by 4 bases, with 4 bases of the junction left unmatched. CDR3 size: 15 residues. CDR3 residues: CASSIAGTGKNIQYF. DNA for the CDR3: TGTGCCAGTAGTATCGCCGGGACAGGGAAAAACATTCAGTACTTC.

The V and J genes are TRBV12-3 or TRBV12-4 and TRBJ2-5, with a tentative D call TRBD2 (6 bases). The CDR3 is made up of 13 amino acids. The V end lost 7 bases, the J end lost 7 bases, and 16 bases lay between the germline ends. The DNA of the CDR3 is TGTGCCAGCACCGTCCGGGTCGGGGGGACCCAGTACTTC. Protein: CASTVRVGGTQYF.

The chain couples TRBV27 to TRBJ2-3, with 7 nucleotides matching TRBD2. Losses at the gene ends were 2 bases for V and 3 bases for J; bases not matched to a gene: 2. The CDR3 extends over 14 amino acids. Germline CDR1 and CDR2: MNHEY and SMNVEV (reference sequence). CDR3: CASSLSGETDTQYF. The CDR3 DNA is TGTGCCAGCAGTTTAAGCGGGGAGACAGATACGCAGTATTTT.

The chain is built from TRBV5-1 and TRBJ2-3, with 12 bases aligning to TRBD2. CDR3 length: 17 residues. Germline V gene data show CDR1 as SGHRS and CDR2 as YFSETQ. The junction had 6 bases not matched to a gene; V was cut back by 0 bases and J by 4 bases. The CDR3 loop reads CASSLGRLAGAADTQYF. The CDR3 region has the DNA TGCGCCAGCAGCTTGGGTAGACTAGCGGGGGCAGCAGATACGCAGTATTTT.

The chain carries TRBV9 and TRBJ2-1; 13 nucleotides line up with TRBD2. Germline lookup yields CDR1 SGDLS and CDR2 YYNGEE. The CDR3 covers 15 residues. The ends lost 4 bases at V and 8 bases at J; junction bases unmatched: 6. DNA for the CDR3: TGTGCCAGCAGCACCACTAGCGGGAGGGCGGATGAGCAGTTCTTC. As protein: CASSTTSGRADEQFF. Together with reference TRBV9 and TRBJ2-1, the CDR3 gives the full variable domain: DSGVTQTPKHLITATGQRVTLRCSPRSGDLSVYWYQQSLDQGLQFLIQYYNGEERAKGNILERFSAQQFPDLHSELNLSSLELGDSALYFCASSTTSGRADEQFFGPGTRLTVL.

V usage is TRBV5-1 and J usage is TRBJ2-1, with 12 bases identical to TRBD2. The CDR3 totals 16 residues. Germline V gene data show CDR1 as SGHRS and CDR2 as YFSETQ. J was trimmed by 4 bases and V by 2 bases; bases with no gene match: 4. In DNA form, the CDR3 reads TGCGCCAGCAGCTTAGAACTAGCGGGGGGATACAATGAGCAGTTCTTC. Translation: CASSLELAGGYNEQFF.

J is TRBJ1-6 and V is TRBV19, with D maybe TRBD1 (6 bases). Germline V CDR1 and CDR2: LNHDA, SQIVND (reference sequence). Trimming took 4 bases from V and 4 from J, leaving 11 bases between them. The CDR3 is made up of 15 amino acids. In DNA, the CDR3 is TGTGCCAGTAGTACCGGACAGCTATATAATTCACCCCTCCACTTT. Protein product: CASSTGQLYNSPLHF.

The chain recombines TRBV4-3 with TRBJ2-1; 7 bases align to TRBD2. V lost 0 bases and J lost 1; bases outside the gene matches: 6. The CDR3 contains 17 residues. Germline lookup yields CDR1 LGHNA and CDR2 YSLEER. DNA of the CDR3: TGCGCCAGCAGCCAAGAAGGTGCGGGAGTATCCTACAATGAGCAGTTCTTC. This codes for CASSQEGAGVSYNEQFF.